This T cell receptor (beta chain) stems from a study of cytotoxic CD8 clonotypes in ibrutinib-treated CLL. Study-level information: Across the patients, under 12 were relapsed/refractory, under 16 treatment-naive and fewer than 18 IGHV unmutated. Response was recorded as partial in some 24 patients and complete in 2; at median about 64 months, approximately 14 remained remitted and some twelve had progressed. Study outcomes and limitations: Baseline clonality, above age-matched healthy donor levels, tracked circulating CD8+ T-cell counts.

Roughly 2.2 micrograms of genomic DNA (from cryopreserved PBMCs) were used for TCR beta libraries. Trimming shortened V by 1 base and J by 4 bases, and 7 bases separated the two germline ends. Germline CDR1 and CDR2: SEHNR and FQNEAQ (reference sequence). The CDR3 has 13 amino acids. With respect to this clone: Its antigen is unidentified.

Repertoires were generated with immunoSEQ multiplex PCR, while TCRdb's copy carries only in-frame clones and drops some. The profile covers 200,000 to 250,000 clones, with more than 75% appearing a single time and 11% taken by the ten largest. The sequencing used PBMCs, collected after 12 months of ibrutinib treatment. The chain recombines TRBV7-9 with TRBJ1-2, with D unresolved. The TCR was taken from a human donor with chronic lymphocytic leukemia. CDR3 in DNA: TGTGCCAGCAGCTTAGAACAGCCCTATGGCTACACCTTC. Translation: CASSLEQPYGYTF.